This record covers a single T cell receptor (beta chain). The antigen is not known. This sample is part of a study of cytomegalovirus exposure and HLA in healthy donors. Study-level information: Later analysis reported that the 110 or so validation repertoires shared the platform of the approximately 670 first-cohort repertoires.

Profiling relied on immunoSEQ multiplex PCR, and the TCRdb table lists in-frame clones only, not all of them. The table shows 68,000 or so clones, with roughly 96% occurring only once. Germline V CDR1 and CDR2: ENHRY, SYGVKD. V gave up 3 bases and J gave up 3 bases, with 9 bases separating them. The CDR3 sequence is 13 residues long. General observations from the study: Specificity of three CMV-associated chains for CMV antigens was verified in vitro.

Input material: PBMCs. The rearrangement uses TRBV10-3 and TRBJ2-7; D not certain. This clonotype was obtained from a young man in good health and CMV-seronegative. CDR3 in DNA: TGTGCCATCAGTGAAAACACCCGCTACGAGCAGTACTTC. Its translation: CAISENTRYEQYF.